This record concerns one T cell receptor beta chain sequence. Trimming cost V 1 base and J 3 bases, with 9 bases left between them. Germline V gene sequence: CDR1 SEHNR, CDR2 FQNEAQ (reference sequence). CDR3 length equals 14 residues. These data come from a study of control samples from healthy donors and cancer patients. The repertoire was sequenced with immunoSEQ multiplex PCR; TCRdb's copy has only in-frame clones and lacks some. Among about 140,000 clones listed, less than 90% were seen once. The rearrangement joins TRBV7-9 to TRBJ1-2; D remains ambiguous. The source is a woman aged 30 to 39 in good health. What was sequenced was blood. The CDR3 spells CASSLGAGDYGYTF. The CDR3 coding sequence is TGTGCCAGCAGCTTAGGGGCCGGGGACTATGGCTACACCTTC. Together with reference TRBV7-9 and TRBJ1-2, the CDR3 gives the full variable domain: DTGVSQNPRHKITKRGQNVTFRCDPISEHNRLYWYRQTLGQGPEFLTYFQNEAQLEKSRLLSDRFSAERPKGSFSTLEIQRTEQGDSAMYLCASSLGAGDYGYTFGSGTRLTVV.